These T cell receptor beta chains were read from a single sample in a study of blood T cell repertoires in COVID-19. The table came from immunoSEQ multiplex PCR; TCRdb's copy has only in-frame clones and leaves some out. The repertoire consists of almost 200,000 clones, with 89% occurring once and the leading ten covering approximately 7.6%. The sequencing sample was made of PBMCs or T cells enriched from blood (not recorded which). The receptors originated from a young woman who had recovered from COVID-19. The conserved cysteine and the conserved F or W are not part of the CDR3 here.

CDR3	V	J	length
ASSLQGASHYGYT	TRBV6-5	TRBJ1-2	13
ATSRDQADTQY	TRBV15	TRBJ2-3	11
ASTGNQPQH	TRBV19	TRBJ1-5	9
ASSPDSHSPLH	TRBV18	TRBJ1-6	11
AISAVQGQVFQGYT	TRBV10-3	TRBJ1-2	14
ASSSNRAPYTEAF	TRBV7-9	TRBJ1-1	13
ASSPARGQGEQY	TRBV18	TRBJ2-7	12
ASSTGTSGGLRTDTQY	TRBV5-4	TRBJ2-3	16
ASSFQGANTEAF	TRBV7-9	TRBJ1-1	12
ASSPGTPITTNSPLH	TRBV4-1	TRBJ1-6	15
ASSDQQGTQY	TRBV6-1	TRBJ2-5	10
ASSHAGIYEQY	TRBV4-1	TRBJ2-7	11
ASREGAPYEQY	TRBV28	TRBJ2-7	11
ASSENLIAYSYEQY	TRBV7-9	TRBJ2-7	14
ASSLYCFGQGYYNEQF	TRBV7-6	TRBJ2-1	16
ASTISRESSYNEQF	TRBV5-1	TRBJ2-1	14
ASSQGAADKFYEQY	TRBV5-1	TRBJ2-7	14
ASSFGLGDTEAF	TRBV7-2	TRBJ1-1	12
ASRPGPGNTIY	TRBV12-3/TRBV12-4	TRBJ1-3	11
ASSQASGGETQY	TRBV3-1/TRBV3-2	TRBJ2-5	12
ASSLTDRGNEKLF	TRBV5-1	TRBJ1-4	13
SAASGVETQY	TRBV29-1	TRBJ2-5	10
ASLGGANYEQY	TRBV2	TRBJ2-7	11
ASSLATSGVTDTQY	TRBV5-1	TRBJ2-3	14
ASSQGGRENTDTQY	TRBV4-2	TRBJ2-3	14
ASSEAPGDVGTDTQY	TRBV6-1	TRBJ2-3	15
ASSPRGLEELF	TRBV5-1	TRBJ2-2	11
ASSPDPDRRLEKLF	TRBV14	TRBJ1-4	14
ASSYLIGGSGNTIY	TRBV6-5	TRBJ1-3	14
ASSRDRVPYEQY	TRBV5-6	TRBJ2-7	12
ASSIGGAGGEETQY	TRBV5-1	TRBJ2-5	14
ASSPGTATNQPQH	TRBV14	TRBJ1-5	13
ASSSGTGYSNQPQH	TRBV5-5	TRBJ1-5	14
ASSRSGAQPPYEQY	TRBV4-1	TRBJ2-7	14
ASSTRTGGPDTQY	TRBV5-4	TRBJ2-3	13
ASSVRPGETQY	TRBV18	TRBJ2-5	11
ASSREFDQPQH	TRBV6-5	TRBJ1-5	11
ASSLVGTRNTEAF	TRBV7-9	TRBJ1-1	13
ASSWSTEAF	TRBV5-6	TRBJ1-1	9
AWSLSRGAF	TRBV30	TRBJ1-1	9
ASSKRTALIYTGELF	TRBV21-1	TRBJ2-2	15
ARALNTVLYGYT	TRBV10-1	TRBJ1-2	12
ASSTGQGPTGELF	TRBV5-4	TRBJ2-2	13
ASSTGQQQETQY	TRBV28	TRBJ2-5	12
ASSGQGNTEAF	TRBV2	TRBJ1-1	11
ASSLIYGTGNEQF	TRBV7-3	TRBJ2-1	13
ASSSAVAGGQGDTQY	TRBV13	TRBJ2-3	15
ASATGWGEQY	TRBV7-9	TRBJ2-7	10